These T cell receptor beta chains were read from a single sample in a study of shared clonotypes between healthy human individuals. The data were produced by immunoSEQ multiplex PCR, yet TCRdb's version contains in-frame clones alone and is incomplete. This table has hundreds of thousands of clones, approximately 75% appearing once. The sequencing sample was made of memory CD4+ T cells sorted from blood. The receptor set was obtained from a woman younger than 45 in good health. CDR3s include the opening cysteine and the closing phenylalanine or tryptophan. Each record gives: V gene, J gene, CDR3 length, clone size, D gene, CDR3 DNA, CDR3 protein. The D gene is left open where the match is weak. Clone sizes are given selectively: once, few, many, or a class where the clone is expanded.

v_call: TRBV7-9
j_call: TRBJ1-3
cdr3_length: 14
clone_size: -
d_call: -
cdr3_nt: TGTGCCAGCACCCCAGATTCAGGGGGAAACACCATATATTTT
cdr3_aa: CASTPDSGGNTIYF

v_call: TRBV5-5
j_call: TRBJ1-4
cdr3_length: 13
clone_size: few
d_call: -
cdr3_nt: TGTGCCAGCAGCTTGGAGTCACAGGAAAAACTGTTTTTT
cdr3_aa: CASSLESQEKLFF

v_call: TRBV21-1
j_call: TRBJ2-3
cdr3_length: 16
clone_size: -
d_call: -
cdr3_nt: TGTGCCAGCAGCACGCCTGTCGGGAGGAACACAGATACGCAGTATTTT
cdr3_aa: CASSTPVGRNTDTQYF

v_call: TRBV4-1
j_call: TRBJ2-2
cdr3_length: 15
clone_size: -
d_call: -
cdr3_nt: TGCGCCAGCAGCCCTAATCCGGGAGTAACCGGGGAGCTGTTTTTT
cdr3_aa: CASSPNPGVTGELFF

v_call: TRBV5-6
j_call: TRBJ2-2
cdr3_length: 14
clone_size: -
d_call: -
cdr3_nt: TGTGCCAGCGGGGTTGGCGGGTCCACCGGGGAGCTGTTTTTT
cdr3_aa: CASGVGGSTGELFF

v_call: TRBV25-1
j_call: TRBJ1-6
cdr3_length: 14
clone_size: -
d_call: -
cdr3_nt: TGTGCCAGCAGTGAAGTACACATTGGTTCACCCCTCCACTTT
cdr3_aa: CASSEVHIGSPLHF

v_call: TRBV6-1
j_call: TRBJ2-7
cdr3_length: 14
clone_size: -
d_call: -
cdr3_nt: TGTGCCAGCAGGATAGCGAGCGGATCGGAAGGGCAGTACTTC
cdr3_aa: CASRIASGSEGQYF

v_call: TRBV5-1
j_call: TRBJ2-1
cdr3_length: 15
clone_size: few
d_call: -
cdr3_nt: TGCGCCAGCAGGGTATTCAGTGACTCCTACAATGAGCAGTTCTTC
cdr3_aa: CASRVFSDSYNEQFF

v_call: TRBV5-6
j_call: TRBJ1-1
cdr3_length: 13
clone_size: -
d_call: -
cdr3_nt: TGTGCCAGCAGCTGGGGGTCGGGCACTGAAGCTTTCTTT
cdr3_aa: CASSWGSGTEAFF

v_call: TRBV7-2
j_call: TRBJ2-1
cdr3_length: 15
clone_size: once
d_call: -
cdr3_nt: TGTGCCAGCAGCTTAGGCGGTTACTCCTACAATGAGCAGTTCTTC
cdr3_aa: CASSLGGYSYNEQFF

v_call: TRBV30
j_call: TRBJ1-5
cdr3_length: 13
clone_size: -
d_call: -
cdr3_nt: TGTGCCTGGAGTGCAACAGCTAATCAGCCCCAGCATTTT
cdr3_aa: CAWSATANQPQHF

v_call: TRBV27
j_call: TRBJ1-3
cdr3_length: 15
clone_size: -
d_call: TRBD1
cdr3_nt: TGTGCCAGCAGCCCCGGGACAGGGGCGCGAAACACCATATATTTT
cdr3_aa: CASSPGTGARNTIYF

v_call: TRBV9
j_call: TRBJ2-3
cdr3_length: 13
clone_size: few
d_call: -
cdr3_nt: TGTGCCAGCAGCGCCCACAGGGAAGATACGCAGTATTTT
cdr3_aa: CASSAHREDTQYF

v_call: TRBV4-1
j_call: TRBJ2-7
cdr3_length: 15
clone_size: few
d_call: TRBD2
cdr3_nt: TGCGCCAGCAGCCAGACTAGCGGGAGCATGGGCGAGCAGTACTTC
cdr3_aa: CASSQTSGSMGEQYF

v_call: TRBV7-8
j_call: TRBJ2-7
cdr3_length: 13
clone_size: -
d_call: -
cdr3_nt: TGTGCCAGCAGCCGGGACCAGAAGGGAGAGCAGTACTTC
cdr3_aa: CASSRDQKGEQYF

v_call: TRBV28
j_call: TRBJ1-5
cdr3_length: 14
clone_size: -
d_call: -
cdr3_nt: TGTGCCAGCGGTCTCGGGAGAGGCAATCAGCCCCAGCATTTT
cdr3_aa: CASGLGRGNQPQHF

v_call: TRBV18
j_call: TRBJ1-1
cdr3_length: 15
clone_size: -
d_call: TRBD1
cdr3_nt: TGTGCCAGCTCACCACCGACAGGGGAGGGGACTGAAGCTTTCTTT
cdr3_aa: CASSPPTGEGTEAFF

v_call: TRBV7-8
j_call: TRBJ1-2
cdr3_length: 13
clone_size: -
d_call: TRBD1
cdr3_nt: TGTGCCAGCAGCCCTACAGGGGAAAGCGGCTACACCTTC
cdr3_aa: CASSPTGESGYTF

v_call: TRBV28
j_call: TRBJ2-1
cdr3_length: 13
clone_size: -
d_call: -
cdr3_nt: TGTGCCAGCAGTTGGGGACTTATCAATGAGCAGTTCTTC
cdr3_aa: CASSWGLINEQFF

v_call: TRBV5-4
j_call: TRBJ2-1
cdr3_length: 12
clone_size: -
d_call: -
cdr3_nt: TGTGCCAGCAGCTCCCGAGCAAATGAGCAGTTCTTC
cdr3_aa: CASSSRANEQFF

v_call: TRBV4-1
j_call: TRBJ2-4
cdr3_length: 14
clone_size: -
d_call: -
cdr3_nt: TGCGCCAGCAGCCAAGAGACAGCCAAAAACATTCAGTACTTC
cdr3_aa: CASSQETAKNIQYF

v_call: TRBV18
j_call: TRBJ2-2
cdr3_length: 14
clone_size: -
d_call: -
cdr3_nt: TGTGCCAGCTCACCTTCTCAGACTACCGGGGAGCTGTTTTTT
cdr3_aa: CASSPSQTTGELFF

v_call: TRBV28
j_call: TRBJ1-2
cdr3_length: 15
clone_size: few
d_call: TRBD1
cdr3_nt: TGTGCCAGCAGTTCCCAACCAGGGGGCAGGTATGGCTACACCTTC
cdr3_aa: CASSSQPGGRYGYTF

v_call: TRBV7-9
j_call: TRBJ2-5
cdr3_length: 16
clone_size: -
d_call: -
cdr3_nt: TGTGCCAGCAGCCCTAGGGGGGGCAGGGGGCAGGAGACCCAGTACTTC
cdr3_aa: CASSPRGGRGQETQYF

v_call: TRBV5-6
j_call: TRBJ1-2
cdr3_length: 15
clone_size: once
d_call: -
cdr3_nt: TGTGCCAGCTGGGACGCGGGAACGGCGGTTAGTGGCTACACCTTC
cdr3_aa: CASWDAGTAVSGYTF

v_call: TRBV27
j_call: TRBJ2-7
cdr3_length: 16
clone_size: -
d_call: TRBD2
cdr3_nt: TGTGCCAGCAGTCCCGGGACTAACTCCGCGGCATCCGAGCAGTACTTC
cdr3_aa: CASSPGTNSAASEQYF

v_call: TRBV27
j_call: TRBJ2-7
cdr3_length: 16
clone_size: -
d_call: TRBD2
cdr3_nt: TGTGCCAGCAGTTTATCGATGGCTAGCGGGAACCTCGAGCAGTACTTC
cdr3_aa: CASSLSMASGNLEQYF

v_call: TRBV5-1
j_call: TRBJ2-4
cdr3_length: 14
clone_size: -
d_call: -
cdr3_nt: TGCGCCAGCAGCTTTGGGCCCGGGGAAAACATTCAGTACTTC
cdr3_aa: CASSFGPGENIQYF

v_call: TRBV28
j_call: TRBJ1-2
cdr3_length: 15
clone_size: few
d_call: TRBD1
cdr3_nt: TGTGCCAGCAGTCCCGCCGGGACAGAGCACTATGGCTACACCTTC
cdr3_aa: CASSPAGTEHYGYTF

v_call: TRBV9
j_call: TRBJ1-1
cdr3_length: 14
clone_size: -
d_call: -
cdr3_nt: TGTGCCAGCAGCATTACAGATACGAACACTGAAGCTTTCTTT
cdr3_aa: CASSITDTNTEAFF

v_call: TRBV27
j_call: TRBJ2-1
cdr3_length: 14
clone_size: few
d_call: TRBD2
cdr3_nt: TGTGCCAGCAGTTTGTCGCTAGCGGGAGCTGAGCAGTTCTTC
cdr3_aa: CASSLSLAGAEQFF

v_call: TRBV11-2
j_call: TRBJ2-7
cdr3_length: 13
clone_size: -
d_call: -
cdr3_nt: TGTGCCAGCAGCGACAGCATAGGCCACGAGCAGTACTTC
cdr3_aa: CASSDSIGHEQYF

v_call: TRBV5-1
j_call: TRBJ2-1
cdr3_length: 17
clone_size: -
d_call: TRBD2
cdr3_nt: TGCGCCAGCAACCGGGGACTAGACTCGGCCGCTATCAATGAGCAGTTCTTC
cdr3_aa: CASNRGLDSAAINEQFF

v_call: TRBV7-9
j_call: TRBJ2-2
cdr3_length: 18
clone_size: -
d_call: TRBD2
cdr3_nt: TGTGCCAGCAGCGCTCCGGGACTAGCGGGAGTAAGAGCCGGGGAGCTGTTTTTT
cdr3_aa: CASSAPGLAGVRAGELFF

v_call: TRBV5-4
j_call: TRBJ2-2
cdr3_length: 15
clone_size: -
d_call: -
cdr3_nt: TGTGCCAGCAGCTTCTGGAAAGCGAACACCGGGGAGCTGTTTTTT
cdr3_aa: CASSFWKANTGELFF

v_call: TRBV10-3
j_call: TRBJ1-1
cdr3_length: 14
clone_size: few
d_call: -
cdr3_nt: TGTGCCATCAGTGCTAGGGGAGGGGGCACTGAAGCTTTCTTT
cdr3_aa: CAISARGGGTEAFF

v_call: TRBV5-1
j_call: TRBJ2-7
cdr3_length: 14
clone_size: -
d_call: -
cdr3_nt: TGCGCCAGCAGCTTGGGACCGGAGGCCTACGAGCAGTACTTC
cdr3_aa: CASSLGPEAYEQYF

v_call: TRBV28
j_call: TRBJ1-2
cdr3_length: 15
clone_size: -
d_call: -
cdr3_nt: TGTGCCAGCAGTTTAAAGGCAGGGGCTAACTATGGCTACACCTTC
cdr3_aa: CASSLKAGANYGYTF

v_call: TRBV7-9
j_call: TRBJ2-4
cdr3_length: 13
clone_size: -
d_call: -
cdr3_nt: TGTGCCAGCAGCTTAGCAGGGGTAAACATTCAGTACTTC
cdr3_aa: CASSLAGVNIQYF

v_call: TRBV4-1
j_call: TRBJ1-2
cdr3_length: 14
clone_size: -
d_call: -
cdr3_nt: TGCGCCAGCAGCCAATCTGATCTGTTGAATGGCTACACCTTC
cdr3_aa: CASSQSDLLNGYTF

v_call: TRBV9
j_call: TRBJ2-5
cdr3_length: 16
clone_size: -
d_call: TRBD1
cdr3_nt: TGTGCCAGCAGCCCCCGCGGGCAGGGGGCTTGGGAGACCCAGTACTTC
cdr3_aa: CASSPRGQGAWETQYF

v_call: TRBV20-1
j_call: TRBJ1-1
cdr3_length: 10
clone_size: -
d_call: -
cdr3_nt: TGCAGTGCGAGGGGCACTGAAGCTTTCTTT
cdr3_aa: CSARGTEAFF

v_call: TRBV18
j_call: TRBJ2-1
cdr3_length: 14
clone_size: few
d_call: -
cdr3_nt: TGTGCCAGCTCACCAAAGGTTCTGGACAATGAGCAGTTCTTC
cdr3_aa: CASSPKVLDNEQFF

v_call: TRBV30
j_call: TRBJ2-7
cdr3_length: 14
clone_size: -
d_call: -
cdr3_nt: TGTGCCTGGCGAATAGGGACGGTCTCCTACGAGCAGTACTTC
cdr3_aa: CAWRIGTVSYEQYF

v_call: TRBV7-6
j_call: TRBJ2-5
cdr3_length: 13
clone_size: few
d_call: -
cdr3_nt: TGTGCCAGCAGCTTACAGGGGTGGGAGACCCAGTACTTC
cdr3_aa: CASSLQGWETQYF

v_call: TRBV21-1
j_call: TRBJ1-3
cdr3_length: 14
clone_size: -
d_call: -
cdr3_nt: TGTGCCAGCAGCATTAGACCGATTAGAAACACCATATATTTT
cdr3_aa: CASSIRPIRNTIYF

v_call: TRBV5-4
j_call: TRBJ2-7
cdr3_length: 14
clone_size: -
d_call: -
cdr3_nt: TGTGCCAGCAGCTTGGTTGGCGGGGACTACGAGCAGTACTTC
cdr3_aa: CASSLVGGDYEQYF

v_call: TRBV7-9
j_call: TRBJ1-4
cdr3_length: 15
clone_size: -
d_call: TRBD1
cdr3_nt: TGTGCCAGCAGCTTTTCAGGGGGGAAAGGTGAAAAACTGTTTTTT
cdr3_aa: CASSFSGGKGEKLFF